This TCR beta chain was obtained from a study of CD8 T cells in Susac syndrome. Study background: When blood was drawn, the patients with Susac syndrome were therapy-naive, on corticosteroids, or on intravenous immunoglobulin alone.

Germline V CDR1 and CDR2: SGHAT, FQNNGV. The CDR3 length is 15 residues. The V segment lost 4 bases and the J segment 3 bases; nucleotides outside the gene matches: 7. cDNA came from about 0.5 to 1 ug RNA primed by random hexamers. The authors amplified TCR beta CDR3 across 54 Vbeta and 13 Jbeta using immunoSEQ multiplex PCR. One entry per CDR3 protein, called by TCRdb with MiXCR from the immunoSEQ multiplex PCR reads. The data show 120,000 or so distinct CDR3 sequences, with around 94% seen just once and about 0.2% held by the top ten. To note about this clonotype: The antigen is unknown.

The TEMRA cells underwent FACS enrichment, while the CD8+ and CD4+ T cells underwent negative isolation. Study results and caveats: Across the total CD8+ repertoires, 15 to 20 Susac-specific public clones were detected, and across the CD8+ TEMRA repertoires, a few such clones were detected.

V is TRBV11-2 and J is TRBJ2-7; 9 bases fit TRBD1. Sample: CD8+ T cells from PBMCs. The TCR was taken from a human donor with Susac syndrome. The CDR3 DNA reads as TGTGCCAGCAGCTATGGACAGGGGCCGATCTACGAGCAGTACTTC. It is translated as CASSYGQGPIYEQYF.